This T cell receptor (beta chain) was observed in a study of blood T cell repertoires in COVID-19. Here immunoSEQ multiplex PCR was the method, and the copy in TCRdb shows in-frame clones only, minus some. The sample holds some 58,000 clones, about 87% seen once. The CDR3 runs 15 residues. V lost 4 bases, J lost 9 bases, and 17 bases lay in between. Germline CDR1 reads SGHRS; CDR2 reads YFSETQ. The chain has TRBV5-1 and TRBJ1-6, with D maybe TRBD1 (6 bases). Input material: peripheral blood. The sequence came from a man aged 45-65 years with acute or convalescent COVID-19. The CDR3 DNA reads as TGCGCCAGCAGCCCCTGGGGGGGCGAGGGTTCACCCCTCCACTTT. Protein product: CASSPWGGEGSPLHF.